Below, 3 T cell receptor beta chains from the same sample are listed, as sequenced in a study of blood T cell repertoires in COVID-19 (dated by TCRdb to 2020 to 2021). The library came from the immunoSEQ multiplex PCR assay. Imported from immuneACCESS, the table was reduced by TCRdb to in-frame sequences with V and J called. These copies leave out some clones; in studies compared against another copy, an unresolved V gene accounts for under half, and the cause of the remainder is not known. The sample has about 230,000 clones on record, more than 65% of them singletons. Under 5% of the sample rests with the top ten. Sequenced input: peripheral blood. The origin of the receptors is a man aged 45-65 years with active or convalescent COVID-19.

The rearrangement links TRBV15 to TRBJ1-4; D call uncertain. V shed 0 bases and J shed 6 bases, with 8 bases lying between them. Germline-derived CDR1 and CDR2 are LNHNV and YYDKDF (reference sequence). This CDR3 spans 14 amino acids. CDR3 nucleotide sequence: TGTGCCACCAGCAGAGATCTCACGGATGAAAAACTGTTTTTT. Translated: CATSRDLTDEKLFF.

The CDR3 DNA reads TGTGCCTGGAGTGTAGAGCAGGGTAACACCGGGGAGCTGTTTTTT. This encodes CAWSVEQGNTGELFF. The chain is built from TRBV30 and TRBJ2-2; possibly TRBD1 for D (5 bases). Germline lookup yields CDR1 GTSNPN and CDR2 SVGIG (reference sequence). This CDR3 comprises 15 residues. Trimming shortened V by 0 bases and J by 2 bases, and 10 bases separated the two germline ends.

The CDR3 nucleotides read TGCGCCAGCAGCCACTGCCAAGAGACCCAGTACTTC. Translating it yields CASSHCQETQYF. The V call is TRBV4-1, the J call TRBJ2-5; D remains ambiguous. This CDR3 comprises 12 residues. Trimming removed 3 bases at V and 1 base at J, with 3 bases between. Germline V gives CDR1 MGHRA, CDR2 YSYEKL.